These 14 T cell receptor beta chains share one sample of origin, sequenced in a study of spatial heterogeneity in lung cancer. The time point is: sample taken at primary tumor resection. The sequenced material consisted of unsorted whole RNA from tumor, nontumor lung or frozen PBMC. TCRdb called the 5' RACE reads again in MiXCR, with one record for every CDR3 protein. The sample has about 50,000 distinct CDR3 sequences, 6.5% to 8% seen once. The sample was PBMCs, taken at surgery. These TCRs come from a female donor with early-stage non-small cell lung cancer.

J is TRBJ1-6 and V is TRBV11-2; D is possibly TRBD1 (5 bases). Trimming left V 4 bases short and J 7 bases short, with 14 bases between. Germline V CDR1 and CDR2: SGHAT, FQNNGV. The CDR3 covers 15 residues. CDR3 loop: CASSWSFGANSPLHF. CDR3 nucleotide sequence: TGTGCCAGCAGCTGGAGCTTCGGGGCAAATTCACCCCTCCACTTT.

This clonotype was found many times. The CDR3 DNA follows: TGCGCCAGCACCGGACAGGTCGCCTACGAGCAGTACTTC. This translates into CASTGQVAYEQYF. The rearrangement links TRBV5-1 to TRBJ2-7; 7 nucleotides match TRBD1. Trimming took 6 bases from V and 2 from J; bases not matched to a gene: 5. CDR3 length equals 13 residues. From germline, CDR1 is SGHRS and CDR2 YFSETQ.

V usage is TRBV7-2 and J usage is TRBJ1-2; 10 bases are a match to TRBD1. The CDR3 is 14 residues long. Germline CDR1 and CDR2: SGHTA and FQGNSA. Unmatched junction bases numbered 7, after V lost 5 bases and J lost 7 bases. CDR3 in DNA: TGTGCCAGCAGCCAGGGACAGGGGTATAGTGGCTACACCTTC. Encoded protein: CASSQGQGYSGYTF.

The sample holds a few counts of this clonotype. This chain's CDR3 is CASSFRGSSTDTQYF. The DNA for the CDR3 is TGTGCCAGCAGCTTTCGGGGCTCCAGCACAGATACGCAGTATTTT. The rearrangement joins TRBV5-5 to TRBJ2-3, with D tentatively TRBD1 or TRBD2 (5 bases each). Germline V gives CDR1 SGHKS, CDR2 YYEKEE (reference sequence). Trimming removed 2 bases from V and 0 bases from J, with 10 bases in between. The CDR3 loop spans 15 amino acids.

The chain employs TRBV19 and TRBJ2-5; D could derive from TRBD1 or TRBD2 (5 bases each). Between the trimmed V and J ends, which lost 3 bases and 1 base, there was a span of 12 bases. The CDR3 has 15 residues. Germline V gene sequence: CDR1 LNHDA, CDR2 SQIVND (reference sequence). The CDR3 nucleotides read TGTGCCAGTAGTATTCTTTGGGGGTTCCAAGAGACCCAGTACTTC. This sequence encodes CASSILWGFQETQYF. Full variable domain (remainder filled in from reference TRBV19 and TRBJ2-5): DGGITQSPKYLFRKEGQNVTLSCEQNLNHDAMYWYRQDPGQGLRLIYYSQIVNDFQKGDIAEGYSVSREKKESFPLTVTSAQKNPTAFYLCASSILWGFQETQYFGPGTRLLVL.

This clonotype was seen at least ten times. CDR3 residues: CASSGRTTDTEAFF. CDR3 sequence (DNA): TGCGCCAGCTCGGGACGGACAACGGACACTGAAGCTTTCTTT. The chain is built from TRBV4-1 and TRBJ1-1; TRBD1 is a possible D gene (5 bases). The germline gives CDR1 MGHRA, CDR2 YSYEKL. The CDR3 runs to 14 residues. The V end was cut by 8 bases, the J end by 3 bases, with 16 bases between.

CDR3 sequence (DNA): TGTGCCAGCAGCCAAGACGGGAGGAGGAAAAATTCACCCCTCCACTTT. Its protein is CASSQDGRRKNSPLHF. This chain connects TRBV3-1 to TRBJ1-6; D remains unclear. The germline CDR1 and CDR2 sequences are LGHDT and YNNKEL (reference sequence). The ends were cut back, 0 bases at V and 7 bases at J, with 13 bases in the middle. CDR3 length: 16 residues.

This clonotype was detected many times. This chain uses TRBV28 with TRBJ1-1; D is ambiguous. The CDR3 has 11 residues. Germline CDR1 MDHEN, CDR2 SYDVKM. V was pared by 4 bases and J by 7 bases, with 7 bases between. The CDR3 is CASSWSFEAFF. CDR3 sequence (DNA): TGTGCCAGCAGTTGGAGCTTTGAAGCTTTCTTT.

The DNA of the CDR3 is TGTGCCAGCAGCTTGGTTACAGGAGGACGGACTGAAGCTTTCTTT. Encoded protein: CASSLVTGGRTEAFF. The rearrangement joins TRBV5-6 to TRBJ1-1; tentative D call: TRBD1 (5 bases). This CDR3 comprises 15 residues. V gave up 0 bases and J gave up 5 bases, with 14 bases separating them. CDR1 is SGHDT and CDR2 is YYEEEE in the germline V gene.

The rearrangement joins TRBV4-2 to TRBJ1-4, with D unclear. With 1 base removed from V and 9 bases from J, the gap between germline ends came to 15 bases. Germline-derived CDR1 and CDR2 are LGHNA and YNFKEQ. The CDR3 has 15 amino acids. CDR3 bases: TGTGCCAGCAGCCAAGGGATTCGGGGAGCTCAAAAACTGTTTTTT. Its translation: CASSQGIRGAQKLFF.

This clonotype was seen only a few times. The genes are TRBV6-2 or TRBV6-3 and TRBJ2-3; a weak D match, TRBD1 (5 bases). With 2 bases removed from V and 2 bases from J, the gap between germline ends came to 8 bases. There are 14 residues in the CDR3. Germline V lookup: CDR1 MNHEY, CDR2 SVGEGT. As DNA, the CDR3 is TGTGCCAGCAGTTACCGACAGTCCACAGATACGCAGTATTTT. Translating it yields CASSYRQSTDTQYF.

This clonotype turned up a few times. For the CDR3, the DNA is TGTGCCAGCAGTTTATTCGACAGCCCTGAAGCTTTCTTT. Its translation: CASSLFDSPEAFF. J is TRBJ1-1 and V is TRBV27, with D possibly TRBD1 on 5 matching bases. V was pared by 1 base and J by 6 bases, with 9 bases between. The CDR3 spans 13 residues. From germline, CDR1 is MNHEY and CDR2 SMNVEV (reference sequence).

In its sample, this clonotype was seen a few times. This chain links TRBV7-9 with TRBJ1-4; D possibly corresponds to TRBD1 (5 bases). The germline V gene encodes CDR1 SEHNR and CDR2 FQNEAQ (reference sequence). The V and J ends lost 1 base and 10 bases respectively, with 16 bases between them. There are 15 residues in the CDR3. In DNA form, the CDR3 reads TGTGCCAGCAGCTTAGGAAAGAGGCAGGGTGGAAAACTGTTTTTT. Translated, it gives CASSLGKRQGGKLFF.

This clonotype showed up just a few times. The chain combines TRBV11-2 with TRBJ2-3; D not certain. Germline V gene sequence: CDR1 SGHAT, CDR2 FQNNGV. The CDR3 runs to 12 residues. The V and J ends lost 1 base and 5 bases respectively, with 4 bases between them. The DNA of the CDR3 is TGTGCCAGCAGCTTAGTGCAAGATACGCAGTATTTT. Translating it yields CASSLVQDTQYF.